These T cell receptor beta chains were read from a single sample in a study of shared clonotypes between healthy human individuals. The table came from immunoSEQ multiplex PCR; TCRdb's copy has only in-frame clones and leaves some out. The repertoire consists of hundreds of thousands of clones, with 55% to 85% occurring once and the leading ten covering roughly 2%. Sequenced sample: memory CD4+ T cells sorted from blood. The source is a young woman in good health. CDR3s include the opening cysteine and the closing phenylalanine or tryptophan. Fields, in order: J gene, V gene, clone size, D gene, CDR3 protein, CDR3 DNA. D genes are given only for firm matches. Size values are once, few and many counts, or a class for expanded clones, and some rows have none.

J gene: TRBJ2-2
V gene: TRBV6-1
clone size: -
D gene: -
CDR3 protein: CASSAPRRGLDGELFF
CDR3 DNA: TGTGCCAGCAGTGCACCCAGGAGGGGACTTGACGGGGAGCTGTTTTTT

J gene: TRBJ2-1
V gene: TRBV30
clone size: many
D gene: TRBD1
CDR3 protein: CAWSPLGTGGSYNEQFF
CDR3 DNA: TGTGCCTGGAGTCCGTTAGGGACAGGGGGCTCCTACAATGAGCAGTTCTTC

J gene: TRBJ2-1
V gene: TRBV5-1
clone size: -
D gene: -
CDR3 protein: CASSLPLGGGGYNEQFF
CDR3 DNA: TGCGCCAGCAGCTTGCCCCTGGGAGGCGGCGGGTACAATGAGCAGTTCTTC

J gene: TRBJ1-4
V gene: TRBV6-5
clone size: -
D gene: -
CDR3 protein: CASSRLNEKLFF
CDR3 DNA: TGTGCCAGCAGCAGGTTAAATGAAAAACTGTTTTTT

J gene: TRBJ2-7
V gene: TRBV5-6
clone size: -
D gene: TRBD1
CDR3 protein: CASSATGGWNEQYF
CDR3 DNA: TGTGCCAGCAGCGCGACAGGGGGCTGGAACGAGCAGTACTTC

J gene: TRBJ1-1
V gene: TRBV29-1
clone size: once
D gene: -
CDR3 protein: CSVDRVGNTEAFF
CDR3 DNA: TGCAGCGTTGACCGCGTAGGGAACACTGAAGCTTTCTTT

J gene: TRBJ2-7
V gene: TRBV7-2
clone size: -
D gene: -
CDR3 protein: CASSLSRGSYEQYF
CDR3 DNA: TGTGCCAGCAGCTTATCCCGCGGGTCCTACGAGCAGTACTTC

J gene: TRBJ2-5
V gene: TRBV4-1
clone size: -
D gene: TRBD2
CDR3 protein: CASSQLGLAGVFAQYF
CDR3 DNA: TGCGCCAGCAGCCAGCTGGGACTAGCGGGGGTGTTTGCCCAGTACTTC

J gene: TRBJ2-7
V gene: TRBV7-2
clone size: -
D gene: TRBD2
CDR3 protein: CASSWGASGSYEQYF
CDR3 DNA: TGTGCCAGCAGCTGGGGGGCTAGCGGGAGTTACGAGCAGTACTTC

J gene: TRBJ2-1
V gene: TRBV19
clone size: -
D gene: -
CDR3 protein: CASSSSSGYNEQFF
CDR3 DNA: TGTGCCAGTAGTAGCTCTTCAGGATACAATGAGCAGTTCTTC

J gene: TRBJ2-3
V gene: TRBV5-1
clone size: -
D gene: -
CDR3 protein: CASSHKGDTQYF
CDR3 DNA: TGCGCCAGCAGCCACAAGGGAGATACGCAGTATTTT

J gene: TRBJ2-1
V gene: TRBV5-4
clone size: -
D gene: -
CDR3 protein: CASSLGSGAWNEQFF
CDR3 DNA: TGTGCCAGCAGCTTGGGGTCGGGGGCCTGGAATGAGCAGTTCTTC

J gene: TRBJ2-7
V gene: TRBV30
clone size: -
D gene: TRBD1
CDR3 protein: CAWDGTGSGRQYF
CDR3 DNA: TGTGCCTGGGACGGGACAGGGAGCGGACGGCAGTACTTC

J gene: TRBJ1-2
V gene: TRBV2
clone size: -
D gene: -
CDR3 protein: CASSEALNGGYTF
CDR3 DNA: TGTGCCAGCAGTGAAGCGCTTAACGGGGGCTACACCTTC

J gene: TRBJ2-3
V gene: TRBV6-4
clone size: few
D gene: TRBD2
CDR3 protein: CATRAGGSTDTQYF
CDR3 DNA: TGTGCCACCCGAGCGGGAGGAAGCACAGATACGCAGTATTTT

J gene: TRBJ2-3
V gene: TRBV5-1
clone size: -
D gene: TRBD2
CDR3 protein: CASSLGTSGKGLDTQYF
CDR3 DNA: TGCGCCAGCAGCCTAGGGACTAGCGGGAAAGGATTGGATACGCAGTATTTT

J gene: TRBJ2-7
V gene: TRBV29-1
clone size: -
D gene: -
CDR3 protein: CSVETPGHGSYEQYF
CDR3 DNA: TGCAGCGTTGAAACTCCGGGACACGGGTCCTACGAGCAGTACTTC

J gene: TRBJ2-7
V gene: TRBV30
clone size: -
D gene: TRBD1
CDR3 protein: CAWNRGYEQYF
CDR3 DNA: TGTGCCTGGAACAGGGGGTACGAGCAGTACTTC

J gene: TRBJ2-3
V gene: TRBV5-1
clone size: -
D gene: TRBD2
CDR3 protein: CASSLLAEKYTQYF
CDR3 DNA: TGCGCCAGCAGCTTGCTAGCGGAGAAATATACGCAGTATTTT

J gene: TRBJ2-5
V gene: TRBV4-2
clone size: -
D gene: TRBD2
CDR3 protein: CASGTSYQETQYF
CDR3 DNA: TGTGCCAGCGGGACTAGTTACCAAGAGACCCAGTACTTC